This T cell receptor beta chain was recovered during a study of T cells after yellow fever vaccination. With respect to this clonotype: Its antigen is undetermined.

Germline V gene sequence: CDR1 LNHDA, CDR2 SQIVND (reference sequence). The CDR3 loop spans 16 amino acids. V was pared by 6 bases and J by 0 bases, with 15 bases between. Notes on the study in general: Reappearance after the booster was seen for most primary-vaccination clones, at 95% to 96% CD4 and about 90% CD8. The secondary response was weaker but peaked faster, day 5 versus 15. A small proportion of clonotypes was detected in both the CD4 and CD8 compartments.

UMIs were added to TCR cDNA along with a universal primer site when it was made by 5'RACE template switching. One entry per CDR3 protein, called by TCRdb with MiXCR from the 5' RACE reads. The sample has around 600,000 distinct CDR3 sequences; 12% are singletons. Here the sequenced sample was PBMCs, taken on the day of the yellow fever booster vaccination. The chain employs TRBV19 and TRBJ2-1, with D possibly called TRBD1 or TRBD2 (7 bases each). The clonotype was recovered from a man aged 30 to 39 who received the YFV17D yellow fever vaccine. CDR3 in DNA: TGTGCCAGTAGCAGGGGGGGCTTAGGCTCCTACAATGAGCAGTTCTTC. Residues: CASSRGGLGSYNEQFF.